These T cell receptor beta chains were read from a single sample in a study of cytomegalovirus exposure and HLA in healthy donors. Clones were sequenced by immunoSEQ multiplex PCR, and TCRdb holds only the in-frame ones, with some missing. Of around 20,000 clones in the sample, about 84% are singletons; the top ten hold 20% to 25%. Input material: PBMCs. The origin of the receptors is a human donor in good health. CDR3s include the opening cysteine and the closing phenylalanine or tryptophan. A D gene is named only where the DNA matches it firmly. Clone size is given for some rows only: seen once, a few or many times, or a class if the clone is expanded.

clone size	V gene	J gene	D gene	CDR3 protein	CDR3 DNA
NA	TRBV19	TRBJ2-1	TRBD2	CASSIAGGDEQFF	TGTGCCAGTAGTATTGCGGGGGGCGACGAGCAGTTCTTC
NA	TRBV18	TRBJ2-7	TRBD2	CASSGTSLPGYEQYF	TGTGCCAGCTCTGGGACTAGCCTACCGGGGTACGAGCAGTACTTC
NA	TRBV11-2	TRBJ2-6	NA	CASSLGRTGANVLTF	TGTGCCAGCAGCTTAGGCAGGACTGGGGCCAACGTCCTGACTTTC
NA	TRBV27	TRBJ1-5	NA	CASSLGPTGNQPQHF	TGTGCCAGCAGTTTAGGCCCGACAGGCAATCAGCCCCAGCATTTT
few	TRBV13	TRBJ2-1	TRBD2	CASSFSRLANNEQFF	TGTGCCAGCAGCTTCTCGAGACTAGCTAACAATGAGCAGTTCTTC
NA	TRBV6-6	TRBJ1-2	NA	CASSPPTGGYGYTF	TGTGCCAGCAGCCCCCCGACAGGTGGCTATGGCTACACCTTC
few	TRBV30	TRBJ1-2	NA	CAWKSGGYTF	TGTGCCTGGAAGTCCGGGGGCTACACCTTC
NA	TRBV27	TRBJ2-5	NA	CASSPPGDYKTQYF	TGTGCCAGCAGTCCCCCGGGAGATTATAAGACCCAGTACTTC
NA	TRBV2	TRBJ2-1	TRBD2	CASWAVAGGVEQFF	TGTGCCAGCTGGGCGGTAGCGGGAGGGGTTGAGCAGTTCTTC
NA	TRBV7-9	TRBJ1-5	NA	CASSLAGGGNQPQHF	TGTGCCAGCAGCTTAGCGGGGGGAGGCAATCAGCCCCAGCATTTT
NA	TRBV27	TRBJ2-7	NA	CASSFVDSTYEQYF	TGTGCCAGCAGTTTTGTGGACAGTACCTACGAGCAGTACTTC
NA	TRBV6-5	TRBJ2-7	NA	CASSFRDNSYEQYF	TGTGCCAGCAGTTTCCGGGACAACTCCTACGAGCAGTACTTC
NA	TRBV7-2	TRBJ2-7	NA	CASSTGRGSYEQYF	TGTGCCAGCAGCACGGGCAGGGGATCCTACGAGCAGTACTTC
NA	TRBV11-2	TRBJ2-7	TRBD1	CASSLGQAGGAYEQYF	TGTGCCAGCAGCTTAGGTCAGGCAGGGGGAGCCTACGAGCAGTACTTC
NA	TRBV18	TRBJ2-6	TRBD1	CASAPISQGARGANVLTF	TGTGCCAGCGCACCTATTAGCCAGGGGGCAAGAGGGGCCAACGTCCTGACTTTC
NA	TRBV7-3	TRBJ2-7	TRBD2	CASSPAGGGRQYF	TGTGCCAGCAGCCCTGCTGGGGGGGGAAGGCAGTACTTC
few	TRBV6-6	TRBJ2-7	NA	CASSIQGSVEEQYF	TGTGCCAGCAGTATACAGGGAAGTGTGGAGGAGCAGTACTTC
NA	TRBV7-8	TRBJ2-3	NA	CASSLQRADTQYF	TGTGCCAGCAGCTTGCAGCGGGCGGATACGCAGTATTTT
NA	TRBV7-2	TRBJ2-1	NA	CASIPPSAGGTGNEQFF	TGTGCCAGCATCCCACCGTCAGCTGGCGGGACGGGAAATGAGCAGTTCTTC
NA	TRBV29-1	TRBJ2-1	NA	CSVPPAGAGDEQFF	TGCAGCGTCCCCCCGGCAGGGGCTGGCGATGAGCAGTTCTTC
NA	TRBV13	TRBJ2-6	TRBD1	CASSSLDRGRVGANVLTF	TGTGCCAGCAGCTCCCTCGACAGGGGAAGGGTAGGGGCCAACGTCCTGACTTTC
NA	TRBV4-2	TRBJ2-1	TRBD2	CASSPRTSGRNEQFF	TGTGCCAGCAGCCCGCGAACTAGCGGGAGAAATGAGCAGTTCTTC
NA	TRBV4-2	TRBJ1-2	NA	CASSARTGLYGYTF	TGTGCCAGCAGCGCTCGCACAGGGTTGTATGGCTACACCTTC
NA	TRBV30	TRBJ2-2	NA	CAWDLRGYGELFF	TGTGCCTGGGATCTCAGGGGATACGGGGAGCTGTTTTTT
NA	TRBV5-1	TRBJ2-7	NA	CASSTEGGEQYF	TGCGCCAGCAGCACAGAGGGGGGGGAGCAGTACTTC
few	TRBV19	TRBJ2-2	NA	CASSIRTAYTGELFF	TGTGCCAGTAGTATACGTACAGCCTACACCGGGGAGCTGTTTTTT
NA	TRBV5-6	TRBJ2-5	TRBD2	CASSFASGVQDTQYF	TGTGCCAGCAGCTTTGCTAGCGGGGTACAAGATACCCAGTACTTC
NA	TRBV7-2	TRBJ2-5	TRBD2	CASSFGLAGGRATQYF	TGTGCCAGCAGCTTCGGACTAGCGGGGGGGCGGGCGACCCAGTACTTC
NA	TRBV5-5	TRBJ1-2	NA	CASRLLGGSEYGYTF	TGTGCCAGCAGATTGTTGGGGGGATCTGAGTATGGCTACACCTTC
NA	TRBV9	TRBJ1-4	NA	CASSVVPLLQVSNEKLFF	TGTGCCAGCAGCGTAGTTCCCCTCCTACAGGTCTCTAATGAAAAACTGTTTTTT
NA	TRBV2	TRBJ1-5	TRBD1	CASRGQRDQPQHF	TGTGCCAGCAGGGGACAGAGAGATCAGCCCCAGCATTTT
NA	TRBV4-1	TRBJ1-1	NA	CASSQEVKPPDTEAFF	TGCGCCAGCAGCCAAGAAGTGAAACCTCCGGACACTGAAGCTTTCTTT
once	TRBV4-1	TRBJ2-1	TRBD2	CASSQGLGSYNEQFF	TGCGCCAGCAGCCAGGGACTAGGCTCCTACAATGAGCAGTTCTTC
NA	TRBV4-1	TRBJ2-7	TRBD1	CASSLTYGQGAYEQYF	TGCGCCAGCAGCCTGACATACGGACAGGGGGCCTACGAGCAGTACTTC
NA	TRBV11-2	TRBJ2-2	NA	CASSLVGLTGELFF	TGTGCCAGCAGCTTAGTGGGGCTCACCGGGGAGCTGTTTTTT
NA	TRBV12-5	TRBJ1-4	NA	CASGHHLGGELFF	TGTGCTAGTGGTCACCACCTTGGGGGGGAACTGTTTTTT
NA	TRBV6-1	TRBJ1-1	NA	CASSEVRRGTEAFF	TGTGCCAGCAGTGAAGTTCGGAGGGGAACGGAAGCTTTCTTT
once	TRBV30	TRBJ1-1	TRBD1	CAWRGQVNTEAFF	TGTGCCTGGAGAGGACAGGTCAACACTGAAGCTTTCTTT
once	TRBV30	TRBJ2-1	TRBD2	CAWGTQAGYNEQFF	TGTGCCTGGGGAACTCAAGCGGGGTACAATGAGCAGTTCTTC
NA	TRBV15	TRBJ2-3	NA	CATKEGLPTDTQYF	TGTGCCACCAAGGAAGGACTACCCACAGATACGCAGTATTTT
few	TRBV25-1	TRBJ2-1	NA	CASSPRTGGEQFF	TGTGCCAGCAGTCCCCGGACAGGAGGGGAGCAGTTCTTC
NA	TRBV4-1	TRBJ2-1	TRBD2	CASSHTLAGGPNERFF	TGCGCCAGCAGCCATACACTAGCGGGAGGCCCCAATGAGCGGTTCTTC
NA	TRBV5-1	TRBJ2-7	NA	CASSLGRPPREQYF	TGCGCCAGCAGCTTGGGTAGGCCCCCGAGGGAGCAGTACTTC
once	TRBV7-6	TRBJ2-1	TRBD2	CASSPSLLTSGAYNEQFF	TGTGCCAGCAGCCCAAGCCTCCTGACTAGCGGGGCCTACAATGAGCAGTTCTTC
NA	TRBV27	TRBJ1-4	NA	CASKVDGGREKLFF	TGTGCCAGCAAGGTGGATGGGGGGAGGGAAAAACTGTTTTTT
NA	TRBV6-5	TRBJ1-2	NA	CASSLLRVYYGYTF	TGTGCCAGCAGCCTTCTCCGGGTGTACTATGGCTACACCTTC
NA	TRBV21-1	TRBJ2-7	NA	CASSKSNVAGGPYEQYF	TGTGCCAGCAGCAAGTCAAACGTTGCGGGAGGGCCCTACGAGCAGTACTTC
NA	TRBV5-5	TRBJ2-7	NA	CASSWGERAPYEQYF	TGTGCCAGCAGCTGGGGGGAGCGGGCGCCCTACGAGCAGTACTTC
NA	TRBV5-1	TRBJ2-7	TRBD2	CASSPLSGRAFYEQYF	TGCGCCAGCAGTCCGCTCAGCGGGAGGGCCTTTTACGAGCAGTACTTC
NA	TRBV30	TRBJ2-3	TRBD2	CASGLAGGITDTQYF	TGTGCCTCAGGACTAGCGGGGGGGATCACAGATACGCAGTATTTT
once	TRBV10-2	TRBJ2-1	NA	CASSESGGTNNEQFF	TGCGCCAGCAGTGAATCTGGCGGGACCAACAATGAGCAGTTCTTC
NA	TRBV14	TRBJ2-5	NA	CASSHSGMGGQETQYF	TGTGCCAGCAGCCACTCTGGCATGGGAGGCCAAGAGACCCAGTACTTC
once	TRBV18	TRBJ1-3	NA	CASSPPLSSGNTIYF	TGTGCCAGCTCACCACCGCTGAGCTCTGGAAACACCATATATTTT